These T cell receptor beta chains were read from a single sample in a study of blood T cell repertoires in COVID-19. TCRdb's table, derived via immunoSEQ multiplex PCR, lists solely in-frame clones and lacks some. The data show about 100,000 clones, around 88% seen once. The specimen was peripheral blood. The receptors were gathered from an elderly man with active or convalescent COVID-19. The CDR3 runs from the conserved cysteine through the conserved F or W. D genes are given only for firm matches. Size values are once, few and many counts, or a class for expanded clones, and some rows have none.

CASSPKFGGSQYNEQFF	TGTGCCAGCAGCCCGAAGTTTGGCGGGAGTCAGTACAATGAGCAGTTCTTC	TRBD2	NA	17	TRBV7-2	TRBJ2-1
CASSGTTGDSYNSPLHF	TGTGCCAGCAGTGGCACGACAGGGGATAGCTATAATTCACCCCTCCACTTT	TRBD1	NA	17	TRBV2	TRBJ1-6
CASSGIQGTEAFF	TGTGCCAGCAGCGGTATACAGGGAACTGAAGCTTTCTTT	NA	NA	13	TRBV2	TRBJ1-1
CASRPLGGGEKNIQYF	TGTGCCAGCAGACCACTAGGCGGAGGGGAAAAAAACATTCAGTACTTC	NA	NA	16	TRBV4-2	TRBJ2-4
CASSIGDRYDNYGYTF	TGTGCCAGTAGTATAGGAGACAGATATGATAACTATGGCTACACCTTC	NA	once	16	TRBV19	TRBJ1-2
CASSNTGTGGYNEQFF	TGTGCCAGCAGTAATACCGGGACAGGGGGTTACAATGAGCAGTTCTTC	TRBD1	once	16	TRBV2	TRBJ2-1
CASSQSRRQGLAGGRNEQFF	TGCGCCAGCAGCCAATCTAGGAGACAGGGGCTAGCGGGAGGTCGGAATGAGCAGTTCTTC	TRBD2	NA	20	TRBV4-3	TRBJ2-1
CASSSPWAGSSDEQFF	TGTGCCAGCAGCTCCCCCTGGGCGGGGTCTTCGGATGAGCAGTTCTTC	NA	NA	16	TRBV11-2	TRBJ2-1
CASSPLSGRVSYEQYF	TGTGCCAGCAGCCCCCTGAGCGGGAGAGTCTCCTACGAGCAGTACTTC	TRBD2	few	16	TRBV11-2	TRBJ2-7
CASSVVGPNNAGELFF	TGTGCCAGCAGCGTAGTCGGTCCAAATAACGCCGGGGAGCTGTTTTTT	NA	NA	16	TRBV9	TRBJ2-2
CASSDETGNSPLHF	TGTGCCAGCAGTGATGAGACAGGGAATTCACCCCTCCACTTT	TRBD1	NA	14	TRBV2	TRBJ1-6
CASSPGSAGYTF	TGTGCCAGCAGCCCAGGGTCCGCGGGCTACACCTTC	NA	NA	12	TRBV13	TRBJ1-2